The clone carrying this TCR beta chain has ten or more counts. The data were taken from a study of T cells in Graves' hyperthyroidism and ophthalmopathy. CDR1 and CDR2 from the germline V gene are KGHDR and SFDVKD. Unmatched junction bases numbered 5, after V lost 4 bases and J lost 7 bases. This CDR3 has 13 amino acids. Regions amplified from RNA transcripts were the TCR beta CDR3 regions. The HTBI primer set served for first-round RT-PCR of the TCR CDR3. TCRdb called the multiplex PCR reads again in MiXCR, with one record for every CDR3 protein. The sample holds a few hundred thousand distinct CDR3 sequences; approximately 20% are singletons and the top ten take about 4%.

The clonotype comes from a woman aged 18-30 years with Graves' hyperthyroidism. Sequenced: blood. The chain carries TRBV24-1 and TRBJ1-2; TRBD1 agrees at 7 bases. The CDR3 bases are TGTGCCACCAGTGAGACTGACAGGGCTGGCTACACCTTC. Protein sequence: CATSETDRAGYTF.